Listed below are T cell receptor beta chains from one sample, sequenced in a study of blood T cell repertoires in COVID-19. This table comes from immunoSEQ multiplex PCR, and its TCRdb copy is limited to in-frame clones, with some not included. The sample has about 76,000 clones, roughly four fifths seen once. The sample consisted of peripheral blood. The receptors were sampled from a human donor in a cohort sampled during active COVID-19. Each CDR3 is given with its conserved first and last residue. The size entry is marked missing in some rows and otherwise reads once, few, many or a size class.

v_call: TRBV14; clone_size: .; j_call: TRBJ2-3; cdr3_aa: CASSRGQTDTQYF
v_call: TRBV7-3; clone_size: .; j_call: TRBJ2-1; cdr3_aa: CASSLTQAGGVNEQFF
v_call: TRBV4-1; clone_size: .; j_call: TRBJ2-1; cdr3_aa: CASSPTSGDNEQFF
v_call: TRBV5-1; clone_size: .; j_call: TRBJ2-1; cdr3_aa: CASSPQPGQPNNEQFF
v_call: TRBV5-6; clone_size: once; j_call: TRBJ1-1; cdr3_aa: CASSLIRGADTEAFF
v_call: TRBV18; clone_size: .; j_call: TRBJ1-3; cdr3_aa: CASSPSTGPGNTIYF
v_call: TRBV19; clone_size: .; j_call: TRBJ2-1; cdr3_aa: CATLTRGGYEQFF
v_call: TRBV19; clone_size: .; j_call: TRBJ2-1; cdr3_aa: CASSTPYNEQFF
v_call: TRBV2; clone_size: .; j_call: TRBJ2-1; cdr3_aa: CASRAILGLAGGLSNNEQFF
v_call: TRBV28; clone_size: .; j_call: TRBJ2-1; cdr3_aa: CASSRNSGGYNEQFF
v_call: TRBV2; clone_size: .; j_call: TRBJ2-5; cdr3_aa: CASSLGLAGMQTQYF
v_call: TRBV11-2; clone_size: .; j_call: TRBJ2-3; cdr3_aa: CASSLIPTSTDTQYF
v_call: TRBV3-1/TRBV3-2; clone_size: .; j_call: TRBJ1-6; cdr3_aa: CASSRFTGTGALFGNSPLHF
v_call: TRBV29-1; clone_size: .; j_call: TRBJ1-4; cdr3_aa: CSVGGADEKLFF
v_call: TRBV4-1; clone_size: .; j_call: TRBJ2-3; cdr3_aa: CASSQFTGGAGRSTDTQYF
v_call: TRBV4-1; clone_size: few; j_call: TRBJ1-6; cdr3_aa: CASSPGTGVSYNSPLHF
v_call: TRBV24-1; clone_size: .; j_call: TRBJ1-1; cdr3_aa: CATSDYRVPGMNTEAFF